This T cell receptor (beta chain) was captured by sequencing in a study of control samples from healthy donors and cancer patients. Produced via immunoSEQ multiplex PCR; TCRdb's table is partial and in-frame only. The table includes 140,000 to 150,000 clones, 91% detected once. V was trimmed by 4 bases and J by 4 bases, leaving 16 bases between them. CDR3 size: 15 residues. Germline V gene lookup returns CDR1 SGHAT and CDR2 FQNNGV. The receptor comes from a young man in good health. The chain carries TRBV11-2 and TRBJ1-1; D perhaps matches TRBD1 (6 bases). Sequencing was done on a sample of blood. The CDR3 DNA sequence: TGTGCCAGCAGCTCCCGACAGGAAATGGGCACTGAAGCTTTCTTT. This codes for CASSSRQEMGTEAFF.